The rows below give T cell receptor beta chains drawn from one sample of a study of T cells in Graves' hyperthyroidism and ophthalmopathy. MiXCR, applied by TCRdb to the multiplex PCR reads, yields one record per CDR3 protein. The sample yields about 250,000 distinct CDR3 sequences, approximately 23% seen once. Material for sequencing was blood. Source of these receptors: a middle-aged woman with Graves' ophthalmopathy. Both conserved end residues are part of each CDR3. The order of the fields is V gene, J gene, D gene, clone size, CDR3 DNA, CDR3 protein. The D gene is left open where the match is weak. A clone size is listed for some rows: how often the clone was seen (once, few, many), or a class if it is expanded.

TRBV28	TRBJ1-2	NA	many	TGTGCCAGCAGTCCTCTTTATACCTATGGCTACACCTTC	CASSPLYTYGYTF
TRBV12-3/TRBV12-4	TRBJ1-5	NA	NA	TGTGCCAGCAGTCCCGCGGAATATCAGCCCCAGCATTTT	CASSPAEYQPQHF
TRBV2	TRBJ2-7	NA	many	TGTGCCAGCAGTGACCGGGAGAGATACTACGAGCAGTACTTC	CASSDRERYYEQYF
TRBV12-3/TRBV12-4	TRBJ1-2	TRBD1	few	TGTGCCAGCAGTTCGCGGGACAGGGGCGGTGGCTACACCTTC	CASSSRDRGGGYTF
TRBV11-2	TRBJ2-2	NA	many	TGTGCCATCCTGATTTACACCGGGGAGCTGTTTTTT	CAILIYTGELFF
TRBV28	TRBJ2-7	TRBD1	many	TGTGCCAGCAGTTTAACCCCGGGACAGGGCGGCGTCGAGCAGTACTTC	CASSLTPGQGGVEQYF
TRBV12-3/TRBV12-4	TRBJ2-6	NA	NA	TGTGCCAGCAGTCCTTTTCGGGCTGGGGCCAACGTCCTGACTTTC	CASSPFRAGANVLTF
TRBV28	TRBJ2-5	NA	NA	TGTGCCAGCAGTTCATTATGGGGAGATCAAGAGACCCAGTACTTC	CASSSLWGDQETQYF
TRBV3-1	TRBJ1-2	NA	many	TGTGCCAGCAGCCAATCGGCAGGGACGGATGGCTACACCTTC	CASSQSAGTDGYTF
TRBV28	TRBJ1-5	TRBD1	many	TGTGCCAGCAGTATCGGGACAGGGCGTCAGCCCCAGCATTTT	CASSIGTGRQPQHF
TRBV6-5	TRBJ2-7	TRBD2	many	TGTGCCAGCAGGAGGACTAGCGGGAATTACGAGCAGTACTTC	CASRRTSGNYEQYF
TRBV6-5	TRBJ1-1	TRBD1	many	TGTGCCAGCAGTTACTTACCGGGACAGGGGCACACTGAAGCTTTCTTT	CASSYLPGQGHTEAFF
TRBV29-1	TRBJ2-2	NA	many	TGCAGCGTTGAAGTATGGACAGAAAACACCGGGGAGCTGTTTTTT	CSVEVWTENTGELFF
TRBV20-1	TRBJ2-7	TRBD2	NA	TGCAGTGCGAGGGGGCTAGCGGGAGTCCCCTCCTACGAGCAGTACTTC	CSARGLAGVPSYEQYF
TRBV29-1	TRBJ2-7	TRBD1	many	TGCAGCGCCGGGACAGACTACGAGCAGTACTTC	CSAGTDYEQYF
TRBV6-1	TRBJ2-4	NA	NA	TGTGCCAGCAGTGGAAGTAGCGGGACAGGCGGCAAAAACATTCAGTACTTC	CASSGSSGTGGKNIQYF
TRBV6-5	TRBJ1-1	TRBD1	many	TGTGCCAGCAGCACAGGGGGCTTCGGCACTGAAGCTTTCTTT	CASSTGGFGTEAFF
TRBV30	TRBJ1-1	NA	many	TGTGCCTGGGGGGTTCGGAACACTGAAGCTTTCTTT	CAWGVRNTEAFF
TRBV12-3/TRBV12-4	TRBJ1-2	NA	NA	TGTGCCAGCAGTTTCGTCCCAGAGTATGGCTACACCTTC	CASSFVPEYGYTF
TRBV27	TRBJ2-7	TRBD2	many	TGTGCCAGCAGTCATGGACTAGCGGGAGCGGACGAGCAGTACTTC	CASSHGLAGADEQYF
TRBV7-9	TRBJ1-1	NA	many	TGTGCCAGCAGCTTAAAAGGCCGAGGGGCATCTTGGACTGAAGCTTTCTTT	CASSLKGRGASWTEAFF
TRBV20-1	TRBJ1-1	TRBD1	NA	TGCAGTGCTGAGGGGGCTCAGCTGAACACTGAAGCTTTCTTT	CSAEGAQLNTEAFF
TRBV28	TRBJ1-5	TRBD1	many	TGTGCCAGCAGTTTGTCGACAGGGCCCAGGGAGCCCCAGCATTTT	CASSLSTGPREPQHF
TRBV6-1	TRBJ2-5	NA	many	TGTGCCAGCAGTTCGTCGAGGGAGACCCAGTACTTC	CASSSSRETQYF
TRBV27	TRBJ1-5	NA	NA	TGTGCCAGCAATTCATTGGGGCATCCGAGCAATCAGCCCCAGCATTTT	CASNSLGHPSNQPQHF
TRBV29-1	TRBJ2-2	NA	many	TGCAGCGCCGTGAAAGCGAACACCGGGGAGCTGTTTTTT	CSAVKANTGELFF
TRBV9	TRBJ1-1	NA	many	TGTGCCTCAAACGGTCAAGGACTGAACACTGAAGCTTTCTTT	CASNGQGLNTEAFF
TRBV5-8	TRBJ2-7	NA	few	TGTGCCAGCAGGTGGCTTGAGCAGTACTTC	CASRWLEQYF
TRBV4-1	TRBJ2-7	NA	many	TGCGCCAGCAGAGAGTCGGAAGTCTCTGGCTACGAGCAGTACTTC	CASRESEVSGYEQYF
TRBV19	TRBJ1-2	NA	NA	TGTGCCAGTAGTAGATGGGACGTGAACTATGGCTACACCTTC	CASSRWDVNYGYTF
TRBV13	TRBJ1-1	NA	NA	TGTGCCAGCAGCCCTCCTAACAGGAACACTGAAGCTTTCTTT	CASSPPNRNTEAFF
TRBV5-1	TRBJ2-2	TRBD2	many	TGCGCCAGCAGCTTGGCCACTAGCGGGAGTATCGGGGAGCTGTTTTTT	CASSLATSGSIGELFF
TRBV11-2	TRBJ2-3	TRBD2	many	TGTGCCAGCAGCTTCTTCGGACTAGCGGGAGGCACAGATACGCAGTATTTT	CASSFFGLAGGTDTQYF
TRBV28	TRBJ2-5	TRBD1	many	TGTGCCAGCAGCGAGAACAGGGGTCAAGAGACCCAGTACTTC	CASSENRGQETQYF
TRBV27	TRBJ2-5	NA	many	TGTGCCGCCAGCGATCCTACGGCTGGCTTGAAGACCCAGTACTTC	CAASDPTAGLKTQYF
TRBV7-9	TRBJ2-5	NA	many	TGTGCCAGCAGCTCCACCCGAGGCCAAGAGACCCAGTACTTC	CASSSTRGQETQYF
TRBV6-5	TRBJ2-5	NA	NA	TGTGCCAGCAGCTACGAACAGTGGGGGACCCAGTACTTC	CASSYEQWGTQYF
TRBV2	TRBJ2-2	NA	many	TGTGCCAGCAGTGTTCTAGCGAACACCGGGGAGCTGTTTTTT	CASSVLANTGELFF
TRBV27	TRBJ1-2	TRBD1	many	TGTGCCAGCAGTCTACTACAGGGGTCCCTTTATGGCTACACCTTC	CASSLLQGSLYGYTF
TRBV6-2/TRBV6-3	TRBJ2-5	NA	NA	TGTGCCAGCAAACGACAAGAGACCCAGTACTTC	CASKRQETQYF